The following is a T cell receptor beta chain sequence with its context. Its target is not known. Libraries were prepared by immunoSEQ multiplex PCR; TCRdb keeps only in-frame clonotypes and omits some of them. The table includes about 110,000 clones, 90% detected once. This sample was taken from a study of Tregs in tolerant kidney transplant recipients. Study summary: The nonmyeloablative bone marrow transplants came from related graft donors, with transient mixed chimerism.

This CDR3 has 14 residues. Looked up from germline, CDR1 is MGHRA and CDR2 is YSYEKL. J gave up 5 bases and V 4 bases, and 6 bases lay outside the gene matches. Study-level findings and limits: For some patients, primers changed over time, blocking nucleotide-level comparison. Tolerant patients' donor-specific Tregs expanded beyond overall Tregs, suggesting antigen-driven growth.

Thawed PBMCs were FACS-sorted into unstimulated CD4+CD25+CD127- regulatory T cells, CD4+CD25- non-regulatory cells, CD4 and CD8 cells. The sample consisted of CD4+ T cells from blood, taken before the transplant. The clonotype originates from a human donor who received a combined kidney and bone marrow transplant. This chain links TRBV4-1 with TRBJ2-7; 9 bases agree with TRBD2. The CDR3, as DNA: TGCGCCAGCAGCCCAAGCGGGGGGTCGAACGAGCAGTACTTC. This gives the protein CASSPSGGSNEQYF.